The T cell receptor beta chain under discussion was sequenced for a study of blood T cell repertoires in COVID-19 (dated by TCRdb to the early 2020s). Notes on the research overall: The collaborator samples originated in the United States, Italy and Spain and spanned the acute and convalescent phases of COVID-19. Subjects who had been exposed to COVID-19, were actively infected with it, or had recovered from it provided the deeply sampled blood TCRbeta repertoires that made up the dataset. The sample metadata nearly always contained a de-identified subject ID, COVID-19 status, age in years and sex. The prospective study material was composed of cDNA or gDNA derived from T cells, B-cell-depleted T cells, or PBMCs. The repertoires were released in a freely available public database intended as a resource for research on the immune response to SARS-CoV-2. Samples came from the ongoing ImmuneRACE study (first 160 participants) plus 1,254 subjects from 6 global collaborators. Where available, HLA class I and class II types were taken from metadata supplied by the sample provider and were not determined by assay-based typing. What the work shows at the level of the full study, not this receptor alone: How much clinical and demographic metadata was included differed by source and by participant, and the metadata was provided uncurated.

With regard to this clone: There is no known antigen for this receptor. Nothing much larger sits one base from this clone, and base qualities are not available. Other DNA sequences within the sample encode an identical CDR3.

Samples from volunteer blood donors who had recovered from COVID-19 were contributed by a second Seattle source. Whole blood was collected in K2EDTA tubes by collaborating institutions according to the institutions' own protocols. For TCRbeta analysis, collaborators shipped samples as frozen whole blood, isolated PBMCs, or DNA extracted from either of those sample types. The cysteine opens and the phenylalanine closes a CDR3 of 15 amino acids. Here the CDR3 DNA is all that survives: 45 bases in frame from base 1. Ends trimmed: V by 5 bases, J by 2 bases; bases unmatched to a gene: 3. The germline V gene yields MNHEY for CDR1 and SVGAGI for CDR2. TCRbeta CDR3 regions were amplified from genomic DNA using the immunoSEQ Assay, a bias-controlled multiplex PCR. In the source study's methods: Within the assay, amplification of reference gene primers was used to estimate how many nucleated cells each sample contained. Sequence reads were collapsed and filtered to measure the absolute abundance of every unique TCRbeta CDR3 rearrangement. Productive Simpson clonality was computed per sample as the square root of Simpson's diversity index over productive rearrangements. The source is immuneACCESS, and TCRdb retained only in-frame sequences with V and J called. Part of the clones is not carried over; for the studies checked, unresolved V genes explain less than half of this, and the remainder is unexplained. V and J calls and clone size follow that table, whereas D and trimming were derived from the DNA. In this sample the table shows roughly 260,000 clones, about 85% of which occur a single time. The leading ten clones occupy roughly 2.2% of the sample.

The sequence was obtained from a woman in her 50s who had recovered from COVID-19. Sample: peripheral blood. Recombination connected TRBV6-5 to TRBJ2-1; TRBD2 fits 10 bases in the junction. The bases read TGTGCCAGCAGTCTGACTAGCGGGCCCTACAATGAGCAGTTCTTC. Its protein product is CASSLTSGPYNEQFF.